A selection of T cell receptor beta chains follows, all from one sample in a study of T cell repertoires in cytomegalovirus infection. Their recognized antigens are unknown. A single record per CDR3 protein comes from TCRdb applying MiXCR to the reads. The table records some 350,000 distinct CDR3 sequences, 29% of them present only once. This material consisted of cultured PBMCs, taken from culture after CMV antigen stimulation. The source is a human donor in good health (CMV status not recorded). Some clones in this sample may be carry-over from other donors' samples. The CDR3 runs from the conserved cysteine through the conserved F or W. D genes are given only for firm matches. Clone size, where shown, is once, few, many, or a class for clones that have expanded.

V: TRBV12-3/TRBV12-4
size: many
J: TRBJ1-2
D: NA
DNA: TGTGCCAGCAGTCAAAGCAGAGGTTTCTATGGCTACACCTTC
CDR3: CASSQSRGFYGYTF

V: TRBV7-9
size: NA
J: TRBJ1-1
D: NA
DNA: TGTGCCAGCAGCTTAAGTGGGGGCGCAGACACTGAAGCTTTCTTT
CDR3: CASSLSGGADTEAFF

V: TRBV6-1
size: NA
J: TRBJ1-5
D: TRBD1
DNA: TGTGCCAGCAGACTCAGGGGGGTCGGGATCAATCAGCCCCAGCATTTT
CDR3: CASRLRGVGINQPQHF

V: TRBV5-6
size: few
J: TRBJ1-1
D: TRBD1
DNA: TGTGCCAGCACCGACCCGGGACAGAAGAACACTGAAGCTTTCTTT
CDR3: CASTDPGQKNTEAFF

V: TRBV27
size: NA
J: TRBJ2-1
D: NA
DNA: TGTGCCAGCAGTCCCGAGAGCTCCTACAATGAGCAGTTCTTC
CDR3: CASSPESSYNEQFF

V: TRBV4-1
size: few
J: TRBJ2-6
D: TRBD1
DNA: TGCGCCAGCAGCCAAAGGTCGGGACAGGGAAGCTCTGGGGCCAACGTCCTGACTTTC
CDR3: CASSQRSGQGSSGANVLTF

V: TRBV12-3/TRBV12-4
size: few
J: TRBJ1-1
D: NA
DNA: TGTGCCAGCAGTCCCAGGGGATCGAACACTGAAGCTTTCTTT
CDR3: CASSPRGSNTEAFF

V: TRBV6-2/TRBV6-3
size: few
J: TRBJ2-7
D: TRBD2
DNA: TGTGCCAGCAGTTACTCCCGGACTAGCGTTTCCTACGAGCAGTACTTC
CDR3: CASSYSRTSVSYEQYF

V: TRBV30
size: NA
J: TRBJ2-1
D: TRBD2
DNA: TGTGCCTGGAGGACCCTGGGACTAGTCCCCAATGAGCAGTTCTTC
CDR3: CAWRTLGLVPNEQFF

V: TRBV7-9
size: few
J: TRBJ2-1
D: NA
DNA: TGTGCCACCATCTCTAGCGCCAGGCCGAATGAGCAGTTCTTC
CDR3: CATISSARPNEQFF

V: TRBV7-9
size: NA
J: TRBJ1-2
D: NA
DNA: TGTGCCAGCAGCTTAATGGACAGTCCTAACTATGGCTACACCTTC
CDR3: CASSLMDSPNYGYTF

V: TRBV6-9
size: NA
J: TRBJ2-1
D: NA
DNA: TGTGCCAGCAATTGTCCCTACAATGAGCAGTTCTTC
CDR3: CASNCPYNEQFF

V: TRBV6-2/TRBV6-3
size: NA
J: TRBJ2-7
D: TRBD1
DNA: TGTGCCAGCACCCGGACAGGGGGCGCATACGAGCAGTACTTC
CDR3: CASTRTGGAYEQYF

V: TRBV4-2
size: many
J: TRBJ1-2
D: NA
DNA: TGTGCCAGCAGCCATTCCGAAGGGACGTCTAACTATGGCTACACCTTC
CDR3: CASSHSEGTSNYGYTF

V: TRBV7-9
size: NA
J: TRBJ2-2
D: NA
DNA: TGTGCCAGCAGCTTTCGAGGGAAGGACACCGGGGAGCTGTTTTTT
CDR3: CASSFRGKDTGELFF

V: TRBV20-1
size: NA
J: TRBJ2-7
D: NA
DNA: TGCAGTGCTAGAAGGCCATCCCTACCTGACGAGCAGTACTTC
CDR3: CSARRPSLPDEQYF

V: TRBV7-2
size: NA
J: TRBJ2-3
D: TRBD2
DNA: TGTGCCAGCAGCTTAACTAGCGGGGGTGGTACGCAGTATTTT
CDR3: CASSLTSGGGTQYF

V: TRBV6-1
size: few
J: TRBJ2-7
D: NA
DNA: TGTGCCAGCAGTGAAAGCCTTAGTCGGCAGTACTTC
CDR3: CASSESLSRQYF

V: TRBV7-9
size: NA
J: TRBJ2-1
D: NA
DNA: TGTGCCAGCAGCTTAGCGTTTAGGAAGGAGCAGTTCTTC
CDR3: CASSLAFRKEQFF

V: TRBV7-9
size: NA
J: TRBJ2-2
D: TRBD2
DNA: TGTGCCAGCAGCTACTCCGCGGGGGGTACCGGGGAGCTGTTTTTT
CDR3: CASSYSAGGTGELFF

V: TRBV7-8
size: many
J: TRBJ1-6
D: NA
DNA: TGTGCCAGCAGCTCGGGAGGGCCTAATTCACCCCTCCACTTT
CDR3: CASSSGGPNSPLHF

V: TRBV4-1
size: NA
J: TRBJ1-5
D: NA
DNA: TGCGCCAGCAGCCTCGTGGACGGCAGCAATCAGCCCCAGCATTTT
CDR3: CASSLVDGSNQPQHF

V: TRBV20-1
size: NA
J: TRBJ2-1
D: TRBD2
DNA: TGCAGTGCTGGGAGGAGCGGGAGGGTGGGTGAGCAGTTCTTC
CDR3: CSAGRSGRVGEQFF

V: TRBV19
size: few
J: TRBJ1-5
D: NA
DNA: TGTGCCAGTAGTATGCAGGGATCGTATAGCAATCAGCCCCAGCATTTT
CDR3: CASSMQGSYSNQPQHF

V: TRBV10-3
size: NA
J: TRBJ1-1
D: NA
DNA: TGTGCCATCAGTTCTGACAACCTAGGGAAGGCTTTCTTT
CDR3: CAISSDNLGKAFF

V: TRBV2
size: NA
J: TRBJ1-5
D: NA
DNA: TGTGCCAGCAGTCGAGACACTAATAGCAATCAGCCCCAGCATTTT
CDR3: CASSRDTNSNQPQHF

V: TRBV7-9
size: NA
J: TRBJ1-3
D: NA
DNA: TGTGCCAGCAGCTTCGTAAGGGGATTCTCTGGAAACACCATATATTTT
CDR3: CASSFVRGFSGNTIYF

V: TRBV7-6
size: NA
J: TRBJ2-5
D: NA
DNA: TGTGCTAGCAGCTTAGGCCTAAGCTCCGGCGAGACCCAGTACTTC
CDR3: CASSLGLSSGETQYF

V: TRBV13
size: NA
J: TRBJ1-6
D: NA
DNA: TGTGCCAGCAGCTTGGGAGGGTCCAGCTCCTATAATTCACCCCTCCACTTT
CDR3: CASSLGGSSSYNSPLHF

V: TRBV7-9
size: NA
J: TRBJ1-1
D: NA
DNA: TGTGCCAGCAGCTTATACGGAAAGAACACTGAAGCTTTCTTT
CDR3: CASSLYGKNTEAFF

V: TRBV9
size: few
J: TRBJ2-7
D: TRBD2
DNA: TGTGCCAGCAGCACGACTAGCGGGAGATTCTACGAGCAGTACTTC
CDR3: CASSTTSGRFYEQYF

V: TRBV11-3
size: NA
J: TRBJ1-3
D: TRBD1
DNA: TGTGCCAGCAGCTTGGGGACAGGAGACTTCGGAAACACCATATATTTT
CDR3: CASSLGTGDFGNTIYF

V: TRBV11-2
size: few
J: TRBJ1-1
D: NA
DNA: TGTGCCAGCAGCTTAGTAGCAAATGAAGCTTTCTTT
CDR3: CASSLVANEAFF

V: TRBV2
size: few
J: TRBJ2-2
D: TRBD2
DNA: TGTGCCAGCAGTGGACCCCCAGGACTAGCGGGAGAGGGCACCGGGGAGCTGTTTTTT
CDR3: CASSGPPGLAGEGTGELFF

V: TRBV20-1
size: NA
J: TRBJ2-5
D: NA
DNA: TGCAGTGCTAGGTCCGGGACCGGAGGGACCCAGTACTTC
CDR3: CSARSGTGGTQYF

V: TRBV19
size: NA
J: TRBJ1-5
D: NA
DNA: TGTGCCAGTAGTATACCGAGACCTAGCAATCAGCCCCAGCATTTT
CDR3: CASSIPRPSNQPQHF

V: TRBV20-1
size: NA
J: TRBJ1-5
D: NA
DNA: TGCAGTGCCATGGGAGGGGCTCGCAATCAGCCCCAGCATTTT
CDR3: CSAMGGARNQPQHF

V: TRBV7-6
size: NA
J: TRBJ1-1
D: TRBD1
DNA: TGTGCCAGCAGCGTCTCCTACAGGGGAAAGTACACTGAAGCTTTCTTT
CDR3: CASSVSYRGKYTEAFF

V: TRBV7-2
size: many
J: TRBJ1-3
D: TRBD1
DNA: TGTGCCAGCAGCGGGAGGGGGCTGACTGGAAACACCATATATTTT
CDR3: CASSGRGLTGNTIYF

V: TRBV11-1
size: NA
J: TRBJ1-2
D: NA
DNA: TGTGCCAGCAGCTCAAGGACTGAGACTAACTATGGCTACACCTTC
CDR3: CASSSRTETNYGYTF

V: TRBV7-8
size: many
J: TRBJ2-7
D: NA
DNA: TGTGCCAGCAGCTTAGAAGGGGGAGCCCTCTACTACGAGCAGTACTTC
CDR3: CASSLEGGALYYEQYF

V: TRBV7-2
size: many
J: TRBJ1-1
D: NA
DNA: TGTGCCAGCAGCCAACAGTCCCGGGACTACGTTGGAGTGAACACTGAAGCTTTCTTT
CDR3: CASSQQSRDYVGVNTEAFF